This T cell receptor (beta chain) was documented in a study of early T cells in non-severe SARS-CoV-2 infection. Germline V gene sequence: CDR1 LNHDA, CDR2 SQIVND (reference sequence). V gave up 0 bases and J gave up 1 base, with 1 base separating them. This CDR3 comprises 14 residues. The TCR library protocol was used to attach unique molecular identifiers. These identifiers were attached to individual cDNA molecules. MiXCR was run by TCRdb on the 5' RACE reads, yielding one entry per CDR3 protein. The sample has tens of thousands of distinct CDR3 sequences, about 5.6% seen once; the top ten hold 6.5% to 8.5%. This clonotype was counted many times.

V is TRBV19 and J is TRBJ2-6; no definite D call. The source is an adult who was a healthcare worker with PCR-confirmed SARS-CoV-2 infection or an uninfected control (not recorded which). The sample consisted of whole blood. The CDR3: CASSIESGANVLTF. The CDR3 DNA follows: TGTGCCAGTAGTATAGAATCTGGGGCCAACGTCCTGACTTTC. The whole variable domain, filled in from reference TRBV19 and TRBJ2-6, reads DGGITQSPKYLFRKEGQNVTLSCEQNLNHDAMYWYRQDPGQGLRLIYYSQIVNDFQKGDIAEGYSVSREKKESFPLTVTSAQKNPTAFYLCASSIESGANVLTFGAGSRLTVL.